This T cell receptor beta chain was recovered during a study of T-cell memory formation after mild COVID-19 (dated by TCRdb to about 2021). With regard to the full study: TCR sequence clusters from the two donors were found to be largely donor specific. In a couple of donors, T-cell clones that expanded and contracted after mild COVID-19 were tracked by sequencing TCRalpha and TCRbeta repertoires over time. Two young, previously healthy adult volunteers made up the cohort, one male and one female.

Sequencing was performed on an Illumina NovaSeq 6000. TCRalpha and TCRbeta cDNA libraries were built by 5'RACE with constant-segment primers, adding sample barcodes and unique molecular identifiers. Trizol reagent was used to extract RNA from every sample. Library amplification was performed in two PCR steps, and a second sample barcode and Illumina TruSeq adapters were introduced in the second step. Libraries were sequenced on an Illumina NovaSeq with 2 x 150 bp paired-end reads. In the authors' own workflow: Reads were demultiplexed and collapsed into UMI-guided consensus sequences with migec v1.2.7. With mixcr v2.1.11, UMI consensuses were aligned to TRA and TRB V and J templates and assembled into clonotypes. Clonotypes were classified as expanded or contracted when called significant by both edgeR and NoisET, with noise models trained on biological replicates. For edgeR calls, the cutoffs were a false discovery rate-adjusted p below 0.01 and a log2 fold-change threshold of 1. As an exploratory analysis of dynamics, max-normalized trajectories of the 1000 most abundant clonotypes were examined with PCA combined with hierarchical clustering. The CD4 or CD8 phenotype of responding clones was assigned using the separately sequenced CD4+ and CD8+ repertoires. TCRdb took the public reads, trimmed them with fastp at Q25, ran MiXCR for clone calling and kept in-frame beta chains. Entries are consolidated by CDR3 protein sequence, retaining the most common genes and DNA. TCRdb, not the original authors, processed these V and J calls. Recorded for this sample are a few hundred thousand distinct CDR3 sequences; more than 20% of them occurred a single time. In total, the top ten clones hold 20% to 25% of the sample.

PBMCs were isolated by Ficoll-Paque density gradient centrifugation. What the research found in general, with its limitations: Some responding clones were detected in pre-infection memory, which suggested that pre-existing cross-reactive memory T cells had joined the SARS-CoV-2 response. The study included only two mild cases, and larger cohorts that include severe cases with pre-infection samples were judged to be necessary. Clones contracting from day 15 to 85 had balanced CD4/CD8 phenotypes, while a second wave expanding from day 15 to 37 was biased towards CD4+. SARS-CoV-2 specificity of the second-wave clones peaking on day 37 was not confirmed. Contracting CD4+ clones appeared mostly in the CM and EM memory subsets, whereas CD8+ clones were enriched in EMRA.

This clonotype was counted only a few times. Its cognate antigen has yet to be identified. Per-nucleotide qualities are absent, and no much larger clonotype sits a single base away. The germline V gene (reference sequence) yields DFQATT for CDR1 and SNEGSKA for CDR2. The CDR3 holds 13 amino acids from the cysteine to the phenylalanine. Just the 39-base CDR3 DNA is kept, in frame starting at base 1. The sequence was collected from a man between 18 and 35 years old who had mild COVID-19 (a few samples of this study predate the infection). The sample titles of this study are shuffled in the database, so cell type and time point are left out; the donor was told from shared clones. The sequencing sample was made of PBMCs or a T cell subset sorted from them (not recorded which). The sequence links TRBV20-1 to TRBJ2-1; confidence is insufficient to name the D gene. The sequence in DNA is TGCAGGTCGTACGACGTGGCCCGCAATGAGCAGTTCTTC. This is translated as CRSYDVARNEQFF.